The source of this T cell receptor beta chain is a study of blood T cell repertoires in COVID-19. Study overall: The study drew acute and convalescent COVID-19 samples from the United States, Italy and Spain. T cells, B-cell-depleted T cells, or PBMCs provided the cDNA or gDNA that served as material.

The V gene's germline CDR1 is SEHNR and CDR2 FQNEAQ (reference sequence). Trimming took 5 bases from V and 3 from J, leaving 19 bases between them. The CDR3 totals 17 residues. In the authors' workflow: Estimates of nucleated cell counts were drawn from the amplification of reference gene primers. Assay used: immunoSEQ multiplex PCR; TCRdb lists only in-frame clones, some missing. V, J and clone size derive from that table, while D and trimming were established from the DNA sequence. The sample includes 15,000 to 20,000 clones, approximately 89% of them seen just once. The sequence was obtained from a human donor in a cohort sampled during active COVID-19. V and J are TRBV7-9 and TRBJ2-2, with D perhaps matching TRBD2 (7 bases). The specimen sequenced was peripheral blood. The CDR3 loop is CASSQGGGGWYTGELFF. Here the CDR3 DNA reads TGTGCCAGCAGCCAAGGTGGCGGGGGCTGGTACACCGGGGAGCTGTTTTTT.